This T cell receptor (beta chain) was sequenced during a study of radiotherapy plus CTLA-4 blockade in lung cancer. Study information: Patients showed objective responses in 15% to 20% of cases, and disease control was achieved by about 31%. Whole-study results and caveats: TCR clones originating in tumors grew in number in blood after radiotherapy plus ipilimumab.

With ipilimumab providing CTLA-4 blockade, focal radiation was administered to patients who had chemo-refractory metastatic non-small-cell lung cancer. The table came from immunoSEQ multiplex PCR; TCRdb's copy has only in-frame clones and leaves some out. The repertoire holds approximately 45,000 clones, with roughly 60% as singletons. Points on this clone: What it recognizes is unknown.

Looked up from germline, CDR1 is SGDLS and CDR2 is YYNGEE. This CDR3 spans 17 amino acids. Trimming cost V 0 bases and J 8 bases; bases outside gene matches: 14. The chain links TRBV9 to TRBJ1-2, with 9 bases aligning to TRBD1. Specimen: peripheral blood, collected from a patient treated with radiotherapy plus ipilimumab. The TCR was taken from a human donor with non-small cell lung cancer who had a partial response to radiotherapy plus ipilimumab. The CDR3 region is CASSVEGRDRERGGYTF. CDR3 DNA sequence: TGTGCCAGCAGCGTAGAGGGTAGGGACAGGGAGAGAGGGGGCTACACCTTC.